This T cell receptor beta chain stems from a study of cytomegalovirus exposure and HLA in healthy donors. Study results and limitations: The authors listed some 160 TCR beta chains as cytomegalovirus-associated. CMV serostatus was the sole immune exposure information available. Highly shared variants forming one cluster were likely a sequencing artifact.

PCR amplification relied on 60 Vbeta primers (plus 13 Jbeta primers). TCRdb's table, derived via immunoSEQ multiplex PCR, lists solely in-frame clones and lacks some. Among 90,000 to 100,000 clones, approximately 80% were seen once, and the ten largest hold around 4.5%. Notes on this clone: What it recognizes is unknown.

Donors were nominally healthy when sampled, though unrecorded immune exposures were likely. Per the germline V gene, CDR1 is SGHTS and CDR2 is YDEGEE. The CDR3 is 15 amino acids. The junction had 3 bases not matched to a gene; V was cut back by 3 bases and J by 5 bases. The receptor's source is a woman in her 40s in good health and CMV-seronegative. The sample was PBMCs. The chain carries TRBV5-8 and TRBJ2-5; 14 nucleotides match TRBD2. The CDR3 reads CASSSRTSGGETQYF. DNA of the CDR3: TGTGCCAGCAGCTCTCGGACTAGCGGGGGGGAGACCCAGTACTTC. The full variable domain, rest sourced from reference TRBV5-8 and TRBJ2-5, is EAGVTQSPTHLIKTRGQQATLRCSPISGHTSVYWYQQALGLGLQFLLWYDEGEERNRGNFPPRFSGRQFPNYSSELNVNALELEDSALYLCASSSRTSGGETQYFGPGTRLLVL.